This entry concerns a single T cell receptor beta chain. Its cognate antigen is unknown. Once cultured for roughly nine days, the cells underwent separation to obtain CD4+ T cells. Replacing half the medium with IL-2 medium was done on days 3 and 7. This record comes from a study of vaccination effects on CD4 cells after COVID-19. Study-wide background: Researchers reported culturing 1.5 million to 2 million PBMC in each well, adding approximately 9.4 IU/ml IL-2 and approximately 10 ug/ml peptides.

This CDR3 contains 14 residues. CDR1 and CDR2 from the germline V gene are SGHRS and YFSETQ. The V end was cut by 2 bases, the J end by 1 base, with 9 bases between. Using immunoSEQ multiplex PCR, the repertoire was profiled, and TCRdb retains in-frame clones only, with some absent. Of about 58,000 clones in the sample, 70% to 80% were seen once. The TCR comes from a human donor who received a COVID-19 vaccine. The chain combines TRBV5-1 with TRBJ1-1, with D uncertain. The specimen was CD4+ T cells from PBMCs cultured without peptide, collected before COVID-19 vaccination. CDR3 DNA: TGCGCCAGCAGCTTCGGACCGTCGAACACTGAAGCTTTCTTT. It translates to CASSFGPSNTEAFF.